The 5 T cell receptor beta chains below all came from one sample that was sequenced in a study of radiotherapy plus CTLA-4 blockade in lung cancer. Method: immunoSEQ multiplex PCR; TCRdb's copy keeps in-frame clones and lacks some. This table holds over 50,000 clones, around 85% found once. The input for sequencing was peripheral blood, taken from a patient treated with radiotherapy plus ipilimumab. These receptors were obtained from a human donor with non-small cell lung cancer who had a complete response to radiotherapy plus ipilimumab.

The rearrangement joins TRBV15 to TRBJ2-7; TRBD2 matches at 7 bases. The CDR3 totals 16 residues. The germline V gene has CDR1 LNHNV and CDR2 YYDKDF (reference sequence). CDR3 in amino acids: CATNRRWSSGSYEQYV. Here the CDR3 DNA reads TGTGCCACCAACAGACGCTGGTCTAGCGGCTCCTACGAGCAGTACGTC.

A note on this clone: One end of the junction varies from germline; a read error may be responsible. V usage is TRBV7-9 and J usage is TRBJ2-5, with 11 bases aligning to TRBD2. Germline assignment: CDR1 SEHNR and CDR2 FQNEAQ (reference sequence). CDR3 size: 17 residues. CDR3 region: CASSLAASWTSGETQYF. The CDR3 DNA is TGTGCCAGCAGCCTAGCCGCGAGTTGGACTAGCGGGGAGACCCAGTACTTC. Using reference TRBV7-9 and TRBJ2-5 for the parts outside the CDR3, the full variable domain is DTGVSQNPRHKITKRGQNVTFRCDPISEHNRLYWYRQTLGQGPEFLTYFQNEAQLEKSRLLSDRFSAERPKGSFSTLEIQRTEQGDSAMYLCASSLAASWTSGETQYFGPGTRLLVL.

The chain has TRBV7-2 and TRBJ2-5, with unresolved D. Trimming removed 4 bases at V and 1 base at J, with 7 bases between. CDR1 SGHTA and CDR2 FQGNSA come from the germline V gene. This CDR3 spans 13 amino acids. CDR3 sequence (DNA): TGTGCCAGCAGCTCCTCTGTCCAAGAGACCCAGTACTTC. Protein: CASSSSVQETQYF.

V gene TRBV7-2 combines with J gene TRBJ1-1; 8 bases are a match to TRBD1. The CDR3 has 16 amino acids. CDR1 SGHTA and CDR2 FQGNSA come from the germline V gene. J was trimmed by 5 bases and V by 5 bases; bases with no gene match: 13. DNA of the CDR3: TGTGCCAGCAGCCGAGGGACAGGAGGCTTGGGGACTGAAGCTTTCTTT. Its translation is CASSRGTGGLGTEAFF.

V usage is TRBV19 and J usage is TRBJ2-2; 9 positions match TRBD1. The ends lost 4 bases at V and 0 bases at J; junction bases unmatched: 6. CDR1 and CDR2 (germline): LNHDA, SQIVND (reference sequence). This CDR3 spans 17 amino acids. The CDR3 region has the DNA TGTGCCAGTAGTACCCCGACAGGGGGGCCGAACACCGGGGAGCTGTTTTTT. Translating it yields CASSTPTGGPNTGELFF.